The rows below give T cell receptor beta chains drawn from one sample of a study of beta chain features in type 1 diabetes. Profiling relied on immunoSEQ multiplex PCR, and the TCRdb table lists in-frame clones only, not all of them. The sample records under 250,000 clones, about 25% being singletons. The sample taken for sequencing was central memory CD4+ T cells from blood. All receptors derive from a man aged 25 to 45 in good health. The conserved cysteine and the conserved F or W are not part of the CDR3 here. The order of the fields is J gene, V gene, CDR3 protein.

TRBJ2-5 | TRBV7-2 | ASSPRWAGGPETQY
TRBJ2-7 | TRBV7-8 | ASSYSGVGSYEQY
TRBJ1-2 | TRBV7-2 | ASSRGGTNYGYT
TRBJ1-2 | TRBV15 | ATSRDPGQGLYGYT
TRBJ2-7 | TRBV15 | ATSRDYRKDSYEQY
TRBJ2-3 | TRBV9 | ASSGASKFFADTQY
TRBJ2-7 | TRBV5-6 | ASSGIGPYEQY
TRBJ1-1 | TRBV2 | ASSQAMNTEAF
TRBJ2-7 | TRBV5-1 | ASSMGGSPYYEQY
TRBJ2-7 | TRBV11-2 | ASSPRLAGQGYEQY
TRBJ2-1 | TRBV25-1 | ASSESRFDEQF
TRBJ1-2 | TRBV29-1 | SVGNDRGLGYT
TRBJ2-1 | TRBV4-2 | ASSPALAGGRNEQF
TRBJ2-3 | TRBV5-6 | ASSFRLAGSTDTQY
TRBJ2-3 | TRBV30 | ACKRPTDTQY
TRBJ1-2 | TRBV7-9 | ASSLGDRDGYT
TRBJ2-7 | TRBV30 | AWVRTGYSYEQY
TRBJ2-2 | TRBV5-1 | ASSYRAESTGELF
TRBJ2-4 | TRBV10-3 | ASSEAKNIQY
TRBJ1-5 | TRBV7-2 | ASSSRTGGLPQH
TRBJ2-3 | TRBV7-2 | ASSLRDYGDTQY
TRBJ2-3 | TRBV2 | ASSVQERLSTDTQY
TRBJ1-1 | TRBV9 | ASSVGVSTSNTEAF
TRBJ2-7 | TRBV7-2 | ASSLVGLPGRRPGYEQY
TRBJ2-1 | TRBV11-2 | ASSLTPRGQF
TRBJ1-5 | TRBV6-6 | ASRLTGSNQPQH
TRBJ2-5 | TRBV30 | AFRGLGETQY
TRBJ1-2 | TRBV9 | ASSVVSGGSYGYT
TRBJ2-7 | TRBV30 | AWSVGGMYEQY
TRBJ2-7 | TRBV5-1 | ASSRGQGRYEQY
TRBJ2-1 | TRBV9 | ASTRAGDSYNEQF
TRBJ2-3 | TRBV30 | AAPKREGGTDTQY
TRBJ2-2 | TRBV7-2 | ASSSSITGELF
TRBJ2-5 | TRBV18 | ASSLPATNQETQY
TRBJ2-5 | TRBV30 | AWRQLPGGTQY
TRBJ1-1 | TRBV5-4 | ASGGGGKDTEAF